Listed here is a single TCR beta chain. Its antigen remains unknown. PBMCs numbering at least 7 million were isolated per sample. The total RNA that was extracted per sample amounted to at least 5 micrograms. The CDR3 length is 14 residues. The V gene's germline CDR1 is LGHDT and CDR2 YNNKEL (reference sequence). The V end lost 4 bases, the J end lost 4 bases, and 13 bases lay between the germline ends. These data are taken from a study of blood T cells in healthy people across ages. The overall study: About one barcoded beta molecule per two T cells was captured by template switching.

Notes on the study in general: Roughly linear declines in TCR beta diversity per million T cells occurred with age.

Using a J-beta primer mix together with a sample-barcoded 5' primer, a second PCR was run for roughly 7 to 11 cycles. TCRdb ran MiXCR on the 5' RACE reads and lists one entry per CDR3 protein. The table records about 1.5 million distinct CDR3 sequences, 35% to 45% of them present only once. This sequence joins TRBV3-1 and TRBJ1-2; D possibly corresponds to TRBD1 (5 bases). The clonotype comes from a woman younger than 30 in good health. Sequenced: blood. The CDR3 bases are TGTGCCAGCAGCCCGATGGGGGGAGCCTATGGCTACACCTTC. Residues: CASSPMGGAYGYTF.